These 25 T cell receptor beta chains were sequenced from one sample in a study of cytomegalovirus exposure and HLA in healthy donors (dated by TCRdb to the late 2010s). The library was built by means of the immunoSEQ multiplex PCR assay. A mixture of 60 forward primers for TCR Vbeta segments and 13 reverse primers for TCR Jbeta segments was used in the multiplex PCR. TCRdb carries this immuneACCESS record with in-frame sequences only. Its versions omit some clonotypes, under half of them owing to an unresolved V gene in the studies checked, with the rest unexplained. The sample's records list 140,000 to 150,000 clones. The ten largest clones represent 0.9% to 1% of the sample. The specimen sequenced was PBMCs. These receptors all stem from a male donor in good health and CMV-seronegative.

V usage is TRBV30 and J usage is TRBJ1-2; no clear D gene. Germline lookup yields CDR1 GTSNPN and CDR2 SVGIG (reference sequence). Trimming removed 2 bases from V and 10 bases from J, with 14 bases in between. The CDR3 totals 12 residues. CDR3 residues: CAWSPTGNLYTF. In nucleotides, the CDR3 is TGTGCCTGGAGTCCCACGGGAAATCTCTACACCTTC.

The rearrangement joins TRBV28 to TRBJ2-3; 13 nucleotides match TRBD2. V was pared by 4 bases and J by 7 bases, with 11 bases of the junction left unmatched. From germline, CDR1 is MDHEN and CDR2 SYDVKM. The CDR3 consists of 17 residues. CDR3 region: CASSSSRTSGGGYTQYF. The CDR3 DNA reads as TGTGCCAGCAGTTCGTCCCGGACTAGCGGGGGTGGGTATACGCAGTATTTT. Full variable domain (rest looked up from reference TRBV28 and TRBJ2-3): DVKVTQSSRYLVKRTGEKVFLECVQDMDHENMFWYRQDPGLGLRLIYFSYDVKMKEKGDIPEGYSVSREKKERFSLILESASTNQTSMYLCASSSSRTSGGGYTQYFGPGTRLTVL.

The chain is built from TRBV7-8 and TRBJ1-3; D is unresolved. There are 12 residues in the CDR3. With 2 bases removed from V and 5 bases from J, the gap between germline ends came to 4 bases. Germline-derived CDR1 and CDR2 are SGHVS and FQNEAQ. The CDR3 reads CASSLTRNTIYF. The CDR3 DNA follows: TGTGCCAGCAGCTTAACAAGAAACACCATATATTTT.

V and J are TRBV9 and TRBJ2-7; 15 nucleotides agree with TRBD2. This CDR3 has 14 amino acids. CDR1 SGDLS and CDR2 YYNGEE come from the germline V gene. V trimming: 2 bases; J trimming: 8 bases; junction bases outside the gene matches: 2. CDR3 DNA: TGTGCCAGCAGCGTCGGGACTAGCGGGGGGCAGCAGTACTTC. Protein: CASSVGTSGGQQYF.

The rearrangement joins TRBV19 to TRBJ2-5; 12 positions match TRBD2. This CDR3 comprises 14 residues. The V and J ends lost 6 bases and 2 bases, in that order; junction bases with no gene match: 1. Germline lookup yields CDR1 LNHDA and CDR2 SQIVND (reference sequence). CDR3 DNA: TGTGCCAGTAGCGGACTAGCGGGGCAAGAGACCCAGTACTTC. It specifies CASSGLAGQETQYF. The whole variable domain, remainder taken from reference TRBV19 and TRBJ2-5, is DGGITQSPKYLFRKEGQNVTLSCEQNLNHDAMYWYRQDPGQGLRLIYYSQIVNDFQKGDIAEGYSVSREKKESFPLTVTSAQKNPTAFYLCASSGLAGQETQYFGPGTRLLVL.

The chain has TRBV6-5 and TRBJ1-6, with D perhaps matching TRBD1 (5 bases). Germline V CDR1 and CDR2: MNHEY, SVGAGI. Trimming cost V 6 bases and J 12 bases, with 15 bases left between them. The CDR3 runs 13 residues. Here the CDR3 DNA reads TGTGCCAGCAGACCCCGACAGAGTTTACCCCTCCACTTT. This gives the protein CASRPRQSLPLHF.

This chain uses TRBV5-5 with TRBJ2-3, with 7 bases identical to TRBD1. The V gene's germline CDR1 is SGHKS and CDR2 YYEKEE (reference sequence). The J segment lost 7 bases and the V segment lost 2 bases, leaving 10 bases of the junction unmatched. This CDR3 region has 15 residues. DNA of the CDR3: TGTGCCAGCAGCTTTACAGGGGATCCCCCAAATACGCAGTATTTT. Protein: CASSFTGDPPNTQYF.

The CDR3 nucleotides read TGTGCCAGCAGCGTAGACAAGACAGGCCCTAGTGAAGCTTTCTTT. Translated: CASSVDKTGPSEAFF. The rearrangement joins TRBV9 to TRBJ1-1; weak D call: TRBD1 (6 bases). Trimming took 0 bases from V and 7 from J, leaving 16 bases between them. The CDR3 has 15 amino acids. Germline loops: CDR1 SGDLS, CDR2 YYNGEE.

This chain connects TRBV13 to TRBJ2-5; TRBD2 matches 7 bases. The CDR3 covers 16 residues. Per germline, CDR1 PRHDT and CDR2 FYEKMQ (reference sequence). V dropped 4 bases and J dropped 1; count of bases not matched to a gene: 9. This chain's CDR3 is CASSWRSGRFQETQYF. CDR3 nucleotide sequence: TGTGCCAGCAGCTGGCGTAGCGGGCGATTCCAAGAGACCCAGTACTTC.

The chain joins TRBV14 to TRBJ2-7; TRBD1 matches at 8 bases. This CDR3 is built from 13 residues. Germline loops: CDR1 SGHDN, CDR2 FVKESK. Germline trimming cut 4 bases from V and 6 bases from J; bases unmatched to any gene: 5. CDR3 protein: CASSLSGGSEQYF. The CDR3, as DNA: TGTGCCAGCAGCCTCTCAGGGGGCAGCGAGCAGTACTTC.

In nucleotides, the CDR3 is TGCGCCAGCAAGCGGGGGACTAACACCGGGGAGCTGTTTTTT. It is translated as CASKRGTNTGELFF. The chain has TRBV5-1 and TRBJ2-2, with TRBD2 identical over 8 bases. From germline, CDR1 is SGHRS and CDR2 YFSETQ. With 6 bases clipped from V and 2 bases from J, the junction kept 3 bases outside the gene matches. The CDR3 loop spans 14 amino acids.

This chain links TRBV5-6 with TRBJ2-7; TRBD2 matches 7 bases. Germline V gene sequence: CDR1 SGHDT, CDR2 YYEEEE. Unmatched junction bases numbered 6, after V lost 4 bases and J lost 2 bases. This CDR3 has 14 residues. CDR3 residues: CASSTREGPYEQYF. The CDR3 coding sequence is TGTGCCAGCAGCACGAGGGAGGGTCCCTACGAGCAGTACTTC.

This chain links TRBV19 with TRBJ1-1, with D tentatively TRBD1 (6 bases). The V gene's germline CDR1 is LNHDA and CDR2 SQIVND (reference sequence). The CDR3 length is 15 residues. V lost 5 bases and J 6 bases, leaving 19 bases between the germline ends. DNA for the CDR3: TGTGCCAGTAGTCTATTAACAGGGAGGGTCGCTGAAGCTTTCTTT. It encodes CASSLLTGRVAEAFF.

The V gene is TRBV9, the J gene TRBJ1-2; 9 nucleotides line up with TRBD1. This CDR3 spans 16 amino acids. The trim removed 0 bases at V and 4 bases at J, leaving 7 bases unmatched. In germline, CDR1 is SGDLS, CDR2 YYNGEE. The CDR3 nucleotides are TGTGCCAGCAGCGTAGTTTCCGGACAGGGGAGCTATGGCTACACCTTC. Encoded protein: CASSVVSGQGSYGYTF.

The gene calls are TRBV6-6 and TRBJ1-2; D unclear. The CDR3 totals 14 residues. Per germline, CDR1 MNHNY and CDR2 SVGAGI (reference sequence). V lost 3 bases and J lost 2, with 10 bases in between. For the CDR3, the DNA is TGTGCCAGCAGTTATCCCGGACTGAACTATGGCTACACCTTC. It codes for CASSYPGLNYGYTF.

The chain links TRBV6-6 to TRBJ2-1, with 11 positions matching TRBD2. The CDR3 extends over 15 amino acids. With V trimmed by 6 bases and J by 10 bases, 11 bases remained unmatched. Germline CDR1 and CDR2: MNHNY and SVGAGI (reference sequence). The CDR3: CASSASGTSGSEQFF. CDR3 bases: TGTGCCAGCAGCGCCTCCGGGACTAGCGGCAGCGAGCAGTTCTTC.

The V gene is TRBV29-1, the J gene TRBJ1-5; a weak D match, TRBD1 (6 bases). CDR3 length: 13 residues. The germline V and J ends were trimmed by 4 bases and 3 bases, with 10 bases remaining between them. Germline V gene sequence: CDR1 SQVTM, CDR2 ANQGSEA. The chain's CDR3 is CSVGGQINQPQHF. The CDR3 DNA reads as TGCAGCGTTGGGGGACAAATCAATCAGCCCCAGCATTTT.

The rearrangement uses TRBV28 and TRBJ1-2; TRBD1 agrees at 7 bases. The CDR3 spans 18 residues. V shed 1 base and J 2 bases; nucleotides not matched to a gene: 13. Germline V gene data show CDR1 as MDHEN and CDR2 as SYDVKM. Here the CDR3 DNA reads TGTGCCAGCAGTTTATTAGGGGAACGATGGGGACAGAACTATGGCTACACCTTC. As protein: CASSLLGERWGQNYGYTF.

The chain carries TRBV6-5 and TRBJ1-4; 9 nucleotides line up with TRBD1. The CDR3 totals 15 residues. Germline V gene lookup returns CDR1 MNHEY and CDR2 SVGAGI. J lost 7 bases, V lost 6 bases, and 9 bases had no gene match. CDR3: CASRGEGQGSEKLFF. CDR3 coding DNA: TGTGCCAGCAGGGGGGAGGGACAGGGAAGTGAAAAACTGTTTTTT.

The chain has TRBV18 and TRBJ1-1; the D gene is possibly TRBD1 (6 bases). The germline V gene has CDR1 KGHSH and CDR2 LQKENI. The CDR3 is made up of 16 amino acids. V was trimmed by 1 base and J by 1 base, leaving 13 bases between them. CDR3 amino acids: CASSPRGVGANTEAFF. The CDR3 nucleotides read TGTGCCAGCTCACCACGAGGAGTGGGGGCGAACACTGAAGCTTTCTTT.

V and J are TRBV19 and TRBJ1-2; 9 nucleotides align to TRBD1. CDR3 size: 17 residues. Unmatched junction bases numbered 14, after V lost 5 bases and J lost 4 bases. Germline loops: CDR1 LNHDA, CDR2 SQIVND (reference sequence). CDR3 DNA: TGTGCCAGTAGTTATGGCTTCCCGGGACAGGGTACCTATGGCTACACCTTC. This encodes CASSYGFPGQGTYGYTF.

The rearrangement uses TRBV30 and TRBJ2-5, with 7 bases lining up with TRBD2. V was clipped by 1 base and J by 7 bases; unmatched bases: 6. The CDR3 has 13 residues. CDR1 is GTSNPN and CDR2 is SVGIG in the germline V gene (reference sequence). CDR3 sequence (DNA): TGTGCCTGGAGTGGGGGGAGGGACGTGACCCAGTACTTC. Amino acid sequence: CAWSGGRDVTQYF.

V and J are TRBV27 and TRBJ1-3; 10 bases agree with TRBD1. This CDR3 comprises 16 residues. CDR1 is MNHEY, CDR2 SMNVEV, per germline (reference sequence). The trim removed 5 bases at V and 3 bases at J, leaving 7 bases unmatched. The CDR3 spells CASSPDRGTFGNTIYF. CDR3 sequence (DNA): TGTGCCAGCAGTCCGGACAGGGGGACGTTTGGAAACACCATATATTTT.

V gene TRBV7-9 combines with J gene TRBJ1-1; TRBD1 might be the D (5 bases). Germline CDR1 SEHNR, CDR2 FQNEAQ (reference sequence). The CDR3 is 13 amino acids. V was trimmed by 6 bases and J by 5 bases, leaving 13 bases between them. The CDR3 nucleotides read TGTGCCAGCAGTCTCGGGGGAAGGACTGAAGCTTTCTTT. Translation gives CASSLGGRTEAFF. Filled out from reference TRBV7-9 and TRBJ1-1, the complete variable domain reads DTGVSQNPRHKITKRGQNVTFRCDPISEHNRLYWYRQTLGQGPEFLTYFQNEAQLEKSRLLSDRFSAERPKGSFSTLEIQRTEQGDSAMYLCASSLGGRTEAFFGQGTRLTVV.

V and J are TRBV9 and TRBJ1-2, with D possibly being TRBD1 (6 bases). The CDR3 runs 14 residues. CDR1 is SGDLS, CDR2 YYNGEE, per germline. V was cut by 0 bases and J by 7 bases, with 13 bases left in between. The CDR3 region is CASSVAAGESGYTF. DNA of the CDR3: TGTGCCAGCAGCGTAGCGGCAGGGGAGTCTGGCTACACCTTC.